This T cell receptor beta chain was sequenced in a study of spatial heterogeneity in lung cancer. The ends lost 5 bases at V and 5 bases at J; junction bases unmatched: 7. The CDR3 covers 16 residues. Germline CDR1 and CDR2: SGHNT and YENEEA. This clonotype was seen ten or more times. Via MiXCR, TCRdb re-called the 5' RACE reads, giving one row per CDR3 protein. Found here are several thousand distinct CDR3 sequences, over 9.5% of them singletons; the top ten hold roughly 25%. This sample's time point: sample taken at primary tumor resection. The sequence came from a male donor with early-stage non-small cell lung cancer. The chain links TRBV11-3 to TRBJ2-3; 13 nucleotides line up with TRBD2. Source: normal lung tissue next to the tumor, taken at surgery. The CDR3 protein is CASSPTSGRVGDTQYF. The CDR3 DNA is TGTGCCAGCAGCCCAACTAGCGGGAGGGTAGGAGATACGCAGTATTTT.